The 11 T cell receptor beta chains below come from one sample, sequenced in a study of blood T cell repertoires in COVID-19. Sequencing used immunoSEQ multiplex PCR; TCRdb keeps in-frame clones, though not all of them. Here the sample spans a few hundred thousand clones, more than 75% being singletons. The sample taken for sequencing was peripheral blood. These receptors were taken from a middle-aged woman who had recovered from COVID-19.

V gene TRBV2 combines with J gene TRBJ2-3; the match to TRBD1 covers 9 bases. The ends lost 11 bases at V and 3 bases at J; junction bases unmatched: 6. This CDR3 spans 13 amino acids. The germline CDR1 and CDR2 sequences are SNHLY and FYNNEI. As DNA, the CDR3 is TGTGCCGGGAACAGGGGGCCGACAGATACGCAGTATTTT. It codes for CAGNRGPTDTQYF. Combining the CDR3 with reference TRBV2 and TRBJ2-3 gives the whole variable domain EPEVTQTPSHQVTQMGQEVILRCVPISNHLYFYWYRQILGQKVEFLVSFYNNEISEKSEIFDDQFSVERPDGSNFTLKIRSTKLEDSAMYFCAGNRGPTDTQYFGPGTRLTVL.

The chain couples TRBV6-2 or TRBV6-3 to TRBJ2-7, with 7 bases aligning to TRBD1. The CDR3 is made up of 13 amino acids. Trimming took 6 bases from V and 1 from J; bases not matched to a gene: 3. The V gene's germline CDR1 is MNHEY and CDR2 SVGEGT. The CDR3 region is CASSHRGSYEQYV. Written as DNA, the CDR3 is TGTGCCAGCAGCCACAGGGGATCCTACGAGCAGTACGTC.

Details on this clone: Its ends do not fully match the called genes, so a read error is possible. The chain links TRBV3-1 (or the pseudogene TRBV3-2) to TRBJ2-7; 8 bases are shared with TRBD1. CDR3 size: 12 residues. Germline CDR1 LGHDT, CDR2 YNNKEL (reference sequence). The CDR3 nucleotides are TGTGCCAGCAGCCAAGGGAGGACAGGGTTGGACTTC. Its protein product is CASSQGRTGLDF.

This rearrangement joins TRBV27 to TRBJ1-5; D unresolved. The CDR3 covers 15 residues. Trimming cost V 4 bases and J 2 bases, with 12 bases left between them. Germline CDR1 reads MNHEY; CDR2 reads SMNVEV (reference sequence). The CDR3 loop reads CASSSRARGNQPQHF. CDR3 in DNA: TGTGCCAGCAGTTCGAGGGCGAGGGGCAATCAGCCCCAGCATTTT.

V gene TRBV7-2 combines with J gene TRBJ1-4; unclear D gene. There are 14 residues in the CDR3. Trimming removed 3 bases from V and 4 bases from J, with 9 bases in between. Germline V lookup: CDR1 SGHTA, CDR2 FQGNSA. CDR3 nucleotide sequence: TGTGCCAGCAGCTTTTGGGCCGATAATGAAAAACTGTTTTTT. It specifies CASSFWADNEKLFF.

This chain links TRBV11-2 with TRBJ2-4; D unclear. V was clipped by 0 bases and J by 0 bases, with 3 bases between them. This CDR3 spans 14 amino acids. Looked up from germline, CDR1 is SGHAT and CDR2 is FQNNGV. CDR3 region: CASSLDLAKNIQYF. CDR3 in DNA: TGTGCCAGCAGCTTAGACTTAGCCAAAAACATTCAGTACTTC.

This clone was counted once. Different DNA sequences within this sample yield the same CDR3. The chain's CDR3 is CASSPSGEQFF. CDR3 nucleotide sequence: TGTGCCAGCAGCCCTAGCGGTGAGCAGTTCTTC. V gene TRBV12-3 or TRBV12-4 combines with J gene TRBJ2-1, with 7 positions matching TRBD2. The CDR3 runs 11 residues. The trim removed 6 bases at V and 9 bases at J, leaving 2 bases unmatched.

This clone is a singleton in its sample. The chain links TRBV5-1 to TRBJ1-5; a possible D gene is TRBD1 (5 bases). V gave up 4 bases and J gave up 4 bases, with 12 bases separating them. Germline V gene sequence: CDR1 SGHRS, CDR2 YFSETQ. The CDR3 consists of 14 residues. This CDR3 is CASSPHGGNQPQHF. The CDR3 nucleotides are TGCGCCAGCAGCCCACATGGGGGGAATCAGCCCCAGCATTTT.

The chain uses TRBV5-1 and TRBJ1-1; D uncertain. V lost 6 bases and J 0 bases, leaving 12 bases between the germline ends. Germline V gene data show CDR1 as SGHRS and CDR2 as YFSETQ. CDR3 size: 14 residues. CDR3 nucleotides: TGCGCCAGCATGATCGAGGGCTTGAACACTGAAGCTTTCTTT. This codes for CASMIEGLNTEAFF.

This chain joins TRBV25-1 and TRBJ2-7, with 8 bases fitting TRBD1. CDR3 size: 14 residues. Losses at the gene ends were 7 bases for V and 2 bases for J; bases not matched to a gene: 7. Germline CDR1 and CDR2: MGHDK and SYGVNS. CDR3 region: CASNPDRAPYEQYF. CDR3 bases: TGTGCCAGCAATCCGGACAGGGCCCCCTACGAGCAGTACTTC.

This chain connects TRBV18 to TRBJ1-1, with D possibly TRBD1 on 5 matching bases. The ends were cut back, 2 bases at V and 4 bases at J, with 14 bases in the middle. Per the germline V gene, CDR1 is KGHSH and CDR2 is LQKENI. The CDR3 is 15 amino acids. CDR3 protein: CASSPWNPGGTEAFF. As DNA, the CDR3 is TGTGCCAGCTCACCATGGAACCCCGGGGGCACTGAAGCTTTCTTT.